This TCR beta chain was observed in a study of OX40 agonist ivuxolimab in advanced cancers. Data came from immunoSEQ multiplex PCR; TCRdb stores just in-frame clones and leaves some out. The top ten clones hold 50% of a sample with fewer than 25,000 clones, around four fifths of them seen once. The input for sequencing was CD4+ or CD8+ T cells sorted from blood, taken in a trial of the OX40 agonist ivuxolimab. The source is an adult with an advanced solid tumor such as melanoma, head and neck, liver or kidney cancer.

CDR3 region: CASRGWDRPTDTQYF. In DNA form, the CDR3 reads TGTGCCAGTAGGGGCTGGGACCGACCCACAGATACGCAGTATTTT. The chain couples TRBV19 to TRBJ2-3; the D gene could be TRBD1 or TRBD2 (5 bases each). This CDR3 comprises 15 residues. In germline, CDR1 is LNHDA, CDR2 SQIVND (reference sequence). Trimming removed 6 bases from V and 2 bases from J, with 15 bases in between.